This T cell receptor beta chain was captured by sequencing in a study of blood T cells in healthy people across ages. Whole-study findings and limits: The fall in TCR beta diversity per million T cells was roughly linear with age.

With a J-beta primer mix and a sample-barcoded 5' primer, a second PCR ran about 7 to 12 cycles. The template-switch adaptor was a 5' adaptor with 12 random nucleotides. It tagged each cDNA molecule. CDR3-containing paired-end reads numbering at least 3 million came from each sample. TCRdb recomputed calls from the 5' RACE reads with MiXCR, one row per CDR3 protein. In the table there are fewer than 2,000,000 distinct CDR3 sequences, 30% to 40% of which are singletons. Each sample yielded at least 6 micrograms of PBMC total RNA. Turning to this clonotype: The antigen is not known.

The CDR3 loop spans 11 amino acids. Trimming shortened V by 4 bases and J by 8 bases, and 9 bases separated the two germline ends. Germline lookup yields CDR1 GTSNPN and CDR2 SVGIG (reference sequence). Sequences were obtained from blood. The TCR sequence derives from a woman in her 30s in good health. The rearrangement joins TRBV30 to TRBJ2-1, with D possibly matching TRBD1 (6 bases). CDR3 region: CAWTGDHEQFF. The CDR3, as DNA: TGTGCCTGGACAGGGGACCATGAGCAGTTCTTC.